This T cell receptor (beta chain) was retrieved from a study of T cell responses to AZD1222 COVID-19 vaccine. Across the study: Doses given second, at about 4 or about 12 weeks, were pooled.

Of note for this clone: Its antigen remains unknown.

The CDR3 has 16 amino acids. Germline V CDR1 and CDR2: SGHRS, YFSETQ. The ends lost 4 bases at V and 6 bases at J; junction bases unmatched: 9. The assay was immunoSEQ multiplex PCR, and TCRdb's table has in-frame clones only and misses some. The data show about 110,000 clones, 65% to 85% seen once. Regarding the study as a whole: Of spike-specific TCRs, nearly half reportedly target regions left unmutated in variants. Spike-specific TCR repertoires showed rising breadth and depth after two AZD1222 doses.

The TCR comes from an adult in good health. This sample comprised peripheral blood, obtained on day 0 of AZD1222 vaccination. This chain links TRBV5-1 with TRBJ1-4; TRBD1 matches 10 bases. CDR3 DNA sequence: TGCGCCAGCAGCGGGGGGACAGGGGTTATGGATGAAAAACTGTTTTTT. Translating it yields CASSGGTGVMDEKLFF.